This TCR beta chain was sequenced for a study of regulatory T cells in long-lasting Graves disease. Assembly of TCR beta libraries relied on iRepertoire HTBI primers together with Arm-PCR of CDR3 regions. TCRdb redid the calling of the multiplex PCR reads with MiXCR, one entry per CDR3 protein. The table has more than 400,000 distinct CDR3 sequences, around 16% seen once. Time point described: newly diagnosed GD, antithyroid drugs for less than 3 months. From RNA extracted from PBMCs, the TCR library was made. Germline V gene lookup returns CDR1 SQVTM and CDR2 ANQGSEA. The length of the CDR3 is 12 residues. J lost 0 bases, V lost 8 bases, and 4 bases had no gene match. The data also belong to a second study, concerning T cells in Graves' hyperthyroidism and ophthalmopathy. That study reports: Ophthalmopathy was predicted by the model a median of roughly 6.6 months ahead of onset.

This chain joins TRBV29-1 and TRBJ2-7; 7 positions agree with TRBD1. Sequencing was performed on peripheral blood mononuclear cells (PBMCs), taken at new diagnosis, from a patient treated with antithyroid drugs. The sequence came from a man in his forties with Graves disease. The CDR3 here is CSFGDSSYEQYF. The CDR3, as DNA: TGCAGCTTTGGGGACAGCTCCTACGAGCAGTACTTC.